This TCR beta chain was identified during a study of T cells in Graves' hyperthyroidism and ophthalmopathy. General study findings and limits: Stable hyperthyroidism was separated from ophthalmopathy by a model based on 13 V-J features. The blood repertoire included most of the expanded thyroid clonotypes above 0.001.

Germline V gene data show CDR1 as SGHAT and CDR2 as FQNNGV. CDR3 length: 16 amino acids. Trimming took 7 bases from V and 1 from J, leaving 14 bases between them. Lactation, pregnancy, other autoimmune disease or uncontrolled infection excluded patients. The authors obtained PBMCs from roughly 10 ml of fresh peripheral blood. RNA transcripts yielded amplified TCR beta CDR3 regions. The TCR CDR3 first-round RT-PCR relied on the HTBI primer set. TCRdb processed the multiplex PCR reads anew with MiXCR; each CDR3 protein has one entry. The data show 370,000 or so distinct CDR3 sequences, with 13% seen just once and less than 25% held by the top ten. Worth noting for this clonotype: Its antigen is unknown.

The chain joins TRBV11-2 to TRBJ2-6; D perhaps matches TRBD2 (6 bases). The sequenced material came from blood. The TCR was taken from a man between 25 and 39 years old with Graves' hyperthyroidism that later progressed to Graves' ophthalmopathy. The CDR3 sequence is CASKKGGTSGANVLTF. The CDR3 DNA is TGTGCCAGCAAGAAGGGTGGGACTTCTGGGGCCAACGTCCTGACTTTC.